This T cell receptor (beta chain) was captured by sequencing in a study of cytomegalovirus exposure and HLA in healthy donors. About this clone: The antigen remains undetermined.

General study results and limits: In a later analysis, a genetic analysis reported fewer productive-TCR N-insertions in an Asian-associated ancestry cluster than the cohort average. Later analysis identified a missense DCLRE1C variant that was linked to TCR beta V- and J-gene trimming. Analysis performed later showed TCR beta chains linked to HLA being more clonally expanded than equally common others. Rarity held for most TCR sequences, but there were some public TCRs that occurred in many donors.

Use of 60 Vbeta and 13 Jbeta primers characterized the PCR. Repertoires were generated with immunoSEQ multiplex PCR, while TCRdb's copy carries only in-frame clones and drops some. The sample contains 150,000 to 200,000 clones, under 85% of which appear only once. The CDR3 runs to 14 residues. Trimming took off 2 bases at V and 0 bases at J, with 8 bases between the two ends. Per the germline V gene, CDR1 is SGHDT and CDR2 is YYEEEE. The receptor was derived from a human donor in good health. The V call is TRBV5-6, the J call TRBJ1-2; D gene uncertain. Material for sequencing was PBMCs. CDR3 nucleotides: TGTGCCAGCAGCTTCATTCAGGCTAACTATGGCTACACCTTC. It specifies CASSFIQANYGYTF.